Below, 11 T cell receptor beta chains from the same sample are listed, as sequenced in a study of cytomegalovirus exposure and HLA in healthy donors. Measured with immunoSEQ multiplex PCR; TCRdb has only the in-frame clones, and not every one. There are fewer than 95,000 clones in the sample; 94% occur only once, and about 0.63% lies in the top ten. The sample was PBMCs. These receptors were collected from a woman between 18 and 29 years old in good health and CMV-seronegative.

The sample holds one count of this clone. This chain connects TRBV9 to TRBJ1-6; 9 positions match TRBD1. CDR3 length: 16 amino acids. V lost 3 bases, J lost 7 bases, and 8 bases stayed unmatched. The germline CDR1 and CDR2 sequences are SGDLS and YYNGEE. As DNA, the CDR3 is TGTGCCAGCAGCGCCACAGGGGGCAAGATGAATTCACCCCTCCACTTT. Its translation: CASSATGGKMNSPLHF.

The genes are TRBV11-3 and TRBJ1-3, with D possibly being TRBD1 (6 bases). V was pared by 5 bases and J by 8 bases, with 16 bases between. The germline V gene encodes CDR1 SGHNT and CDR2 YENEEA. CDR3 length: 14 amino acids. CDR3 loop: CASSQTGFGDTIYF. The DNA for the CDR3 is TGTGCCAGCAGCCAAACAGGGTTCGGTGACACCATATATTTT.

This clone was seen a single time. The CDR3 nucleotides read TGTGCCAGCACCTTGGCAGGAGGGGCAGATACGCAGTATTTT. This translates into CASTLAGGADTQYF. This chain links TRBV7-9 with TRBJ2-3, with D perhaps TRBD2 (6 bases). This CDR3 has 14 residues. Trimming stripped 7 bases from V and 4 bases from J, with 15 bases between. Germline values: CDR1 SEHNR, CDR2 FQNEAQ (reference sequence).

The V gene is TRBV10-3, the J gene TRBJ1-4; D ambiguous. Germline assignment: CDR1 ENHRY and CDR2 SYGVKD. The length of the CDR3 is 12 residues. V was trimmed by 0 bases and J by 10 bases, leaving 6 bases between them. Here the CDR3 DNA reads TGTGCCATCAGTGAGTCTGGTAGAAAACTGTTTTTT. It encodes CAISESGRKLFF.

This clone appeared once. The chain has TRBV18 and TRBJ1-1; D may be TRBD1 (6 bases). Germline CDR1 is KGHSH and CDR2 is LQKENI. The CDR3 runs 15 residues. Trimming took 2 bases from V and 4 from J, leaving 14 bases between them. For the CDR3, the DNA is TGTGCCAGCTCACCAGGGGACCCAGGGGCCACTGAAGCTTTCTTT. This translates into CASSPGDPGATEAFF.

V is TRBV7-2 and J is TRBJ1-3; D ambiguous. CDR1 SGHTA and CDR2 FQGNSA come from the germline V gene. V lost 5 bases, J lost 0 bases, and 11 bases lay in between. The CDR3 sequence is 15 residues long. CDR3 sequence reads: CASSLPGISGNTIYF. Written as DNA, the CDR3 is TGTGCCAGCAGCCTCCCGGGGATCTCTGGAAACACCATATATTTT.

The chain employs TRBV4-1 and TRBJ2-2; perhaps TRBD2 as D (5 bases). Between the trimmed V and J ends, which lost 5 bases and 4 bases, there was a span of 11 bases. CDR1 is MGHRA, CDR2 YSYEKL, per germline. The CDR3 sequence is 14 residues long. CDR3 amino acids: CASSYRSGTGELFF. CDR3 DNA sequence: TGCGCCAGCAGCTATAGGAGCGGCACCGGGGAGCTGTTTTTT.

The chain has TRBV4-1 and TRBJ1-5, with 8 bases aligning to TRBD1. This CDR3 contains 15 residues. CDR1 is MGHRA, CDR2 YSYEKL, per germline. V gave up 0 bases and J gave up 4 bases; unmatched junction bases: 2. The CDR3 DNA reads TGCGCCAGCAGCCAAGAGGGGACAGGAAATCAGCCCCAGCATTTT. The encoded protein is CASSQEGTGNQPQHF.

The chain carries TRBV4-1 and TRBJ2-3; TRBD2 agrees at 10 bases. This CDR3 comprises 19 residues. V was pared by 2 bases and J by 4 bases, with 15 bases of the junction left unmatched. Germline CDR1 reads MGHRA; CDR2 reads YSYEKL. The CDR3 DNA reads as TGCGCCAGCAGCCAATTCGGAAAAAGCGGGGGGGCTTGGTCAGATACGCAGTATTTT. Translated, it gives CASSQFGKSGGAWSDTQYF.

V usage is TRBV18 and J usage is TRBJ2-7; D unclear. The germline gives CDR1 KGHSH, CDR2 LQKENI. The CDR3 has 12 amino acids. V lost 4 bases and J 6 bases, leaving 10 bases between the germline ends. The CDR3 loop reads CASSLESPEQYF. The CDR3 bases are TGTGCCAGCTCACTCGAGTCTCCCGAGCAGTACTTC. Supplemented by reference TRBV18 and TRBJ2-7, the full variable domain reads NAGVMQNPRHLVRRRGQEARLRCSPMKGHSHVYWYRQLPEEGLKFMVYLQKENIIDESGMPKERFSAEFPKEGPSILRIQQVVRGDSAAYFCASSLESPEQYFGPGTRLTVT.

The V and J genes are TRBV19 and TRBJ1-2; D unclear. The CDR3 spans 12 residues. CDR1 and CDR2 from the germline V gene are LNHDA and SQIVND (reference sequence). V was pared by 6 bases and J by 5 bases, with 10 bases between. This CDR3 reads CASSTFSYGYTF. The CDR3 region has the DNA TGTGCCAGTAGCACTTTCTCATATGGCTACACCTTC.